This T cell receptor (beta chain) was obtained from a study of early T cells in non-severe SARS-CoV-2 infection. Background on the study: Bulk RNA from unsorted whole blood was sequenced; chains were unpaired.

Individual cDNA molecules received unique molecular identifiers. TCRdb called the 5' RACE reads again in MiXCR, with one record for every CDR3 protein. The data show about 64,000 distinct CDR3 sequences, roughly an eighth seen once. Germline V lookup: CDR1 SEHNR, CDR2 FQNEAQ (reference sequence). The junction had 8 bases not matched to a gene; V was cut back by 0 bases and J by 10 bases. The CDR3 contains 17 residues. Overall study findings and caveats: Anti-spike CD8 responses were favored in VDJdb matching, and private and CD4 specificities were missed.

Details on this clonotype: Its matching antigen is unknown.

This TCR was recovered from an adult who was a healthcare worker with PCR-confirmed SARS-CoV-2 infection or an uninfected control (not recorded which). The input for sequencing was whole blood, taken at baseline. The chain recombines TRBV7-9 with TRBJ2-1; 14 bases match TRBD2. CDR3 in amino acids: CASSLAGGLAGGGEQFF. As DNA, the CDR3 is TGTGCCAGCAGCTTAGCCGGTGGACTAGCGGGAGGCGGAGAGCAGTTCTTC.